The 30 T cell receptor beta chains listed next were all sequenced from one sample in a study of cytomegalovirus exposure and HLA in healthy donors. Primers for the PCR totalled 60 Vbeta and 13 Jbeta. TCRdb's table, derived via immunoSEQ multiplex PCR, lists solely in-frame clones and lacks some. Among some 250,000 clones listed, about four fifths were seen once. Sequencing was performed on PBMCs. The origin of the receptors is a woman between 40 and 50 years old in good health and CMV-seropositive.

This clone was detected a few times. This sequence joins TRBV5-8 and TRBJ1-3; 7 nucleotides align to TRBD1. The junction had 7 bases not matched to a gene; V was cut back by 3 bases and J by 7 bases. The germline V gene encodes CDR1 SGHTS and CDR2 YDEGEE. The CDR3 has 14 amino acids. The CDR3 loop is CASSYRDSSNTIYF. In nucleotides, the CDR3 is TGTGCCAGCAGCTACCGGGACAGTTCCAACACCATATATTTT.

This clone was observed a single time. The rearrangement links TRBV5-8 to TRBJ2-2; TRBD1 matches at 7 bases. The CDR3 spans 15 residues. Germline-derived CDR1 and CDR2 are SGHTS and YDEGEE. After removal of 0 bases from V and 6 bases from J, the junction contained 5 bases not matched to a gene. CDR3 sequence: CASSLGQGVPGELFF. The CDR3 DNA reads as TGTGCCAGCAGCTTGGGGCAGGGGGTACCCGGGGAGCTGTTTTTT.

V usage is TRBV13 and J usage is TRBJ2-1; 10 bases are shared with TRBD1. Germline V lookup: CDR1 PRHDT, CDR2 FYEKMQ (reference sequence). Unmatched junction bases numbered 11, after V lost 5 bases and J lost 13 bases. The CDR3 spans 14 residues. This CDR3 reads CASSPSGGQGPQFF. For the CDR3, the DNA is TGTGCCAGCAGCCCATCGGGGGGACAGGGGCCTCAGTTCTTC.

This sequence joins TRBV30 and TRBJ2-5; TRBD1 matches 11 bases. Germline V gene sequence: CDR1 GTSNPN, CDR2 SVGIG (reference sequence). V lost 6 bases and J lost 4; bases outside the gene matches: 10. This CDR3 comprises 15 residues. The CDR3 nucleotides read TGTGCCTGCCCCCTTTCCGGGACAGGGGGAGAGACCCAGTACTTC. It is translated as CACPLSGTGGETQYF.

The chain has TRBV6-6 and TRBJ1-2; unclear D gene. The CDR3 has 11 amino acids. Trimming shortened V by 7 bases and J by 1 base, and 4 bases separated the two germline ends. Germline V lookup: CDR1 MNHNY, CDR2 SVGAGI (reference sequence). CDR3 nucleotides: TGTGCCAGCAACGGTAACTATGGCTACACCTTC. Its translation is CASNGNYGYTF.

The V and J genes are TRBV9 and TRBJ2-7; 12 nucleotides match TRBD2. V was pared by 4 bases and J by 7 bases, with 6 bases of the junction left unmatched. The germline V gene has CDR1 SGDLS and CDR2 YYNGEE. There are 14 residues in the CDR3. CDR3 loop: CASSWTSGAEEQYF. CDR3 DNA sequence: TGTGCCAGCAGCTGGACTAGCGGGGCGGAGGAGCAGTACTTC.

The rearrangement links TRBV6-1 to TRBJ1-1; 9 bases line up with TRBD1. Trimming removed 6 bases from V and 4 bases from J; junction bases left unmatched: 3. This CDR3 region has 13 residues. Germline V gene data show CDR1 as MNHNS and CDR2 as SASEGT. CDR3 DNA: TGTGCCAGCAGGGAGGACAGGGGCACTGAAGCTTTCTTT. Translated, it gives CASREDRGTEAFF.

The genes are TRBV5-1 and TRBJ1-1; 8 bases agree with TRBD1. The J segment lost 7 bases and the V segment lost 4 bases, leaving 12 bases of the junction unmatched. Germline lookup yields CDR1 SGHRS and CDR2 YFSETQ. The CDR3 spans 15 residues. CDR3 amino acids: CASSQTVTGGSEAFF. The CDR3 DNA sequence: TGCGCCAGCAGCCAGACGGTTACAGGGGGGAGTGAAGCTTTCTTT.

This chain connects TRBV5-1 to TRBJ1-4, with 9 bases aligning to TRBD1. CDR1 and CDR2 from the germline V gene are SGHRS and YFSETQ. V trimming: 3 bases; J trimming: 3 bases; junction bases outside the gene matches: 6. The CDR3 spans 16 residues. The CDR3: CASSWRTGEANEKLFF. Written as DNA, the CDR3 is TGCGCCAGCAGCTGGAGGACAGGGGAAGCTAATGAAAAACTGTTTTTT.

J is TRBJ1-2 and V is TRBV18; no clear D. The V end lost 3 bases, the J end lost 1 base, and 12 bases lay between the germline ends. This CDR3 has 15 residues. The germline CDR1 and CDR2 sequences are KGHSH and LQKENI. In DNA, the CDR3 is TGTGCCAGCTCACCTGTTGGAGGAGTTAACTATGGCTACACCTTC. Translated: CASSPVGGVNYGYTF.

The chain joins TRBV6-5 to TRBJ2-1; 8 bases map to TRBD2. J was trimmed by 6 bases and V by 6 bases; bases with no gene match: 4. Germline CDR1 is MNHEY and CDR2 is SVGAGI. CDR3 length equals 13 residues. CDR3 region: CASRGSGVNEQFF. The CDR3 nucleotides read TGTGCCAGCAGAGGTAGCGGGGTCAATGAGCAGTTCTTC.

The J gene is TRBJ2-4, the V gene TRBV5-1; D perhaps matches TRBD1 (6 bases). Per the germline V gene, CDR1 is SGHRS and CDR2 is YFSETQ. This CDR3 is 13 amino acids long. With 5 bases removed from V and 7 bases from J, the gap between germline ends came to 13 bases. In nucleotides, the CDR3 is TGCGCCAGCAGACCCGGGACAAACAACATTCAGTACTTC. Protein product: CASRPGTNNIQYF. The whole variable domain, filled in from reference TRBV5-1 and TRBJ2-4, reads KAGVTQTPRYLIKTRGQQVTLSCSPISGHRSVSWYQQTPGQGLQFLFEYFSETQRNKGNFPGRFSGRQFSNSRSEMNVSTLELGDSALYLCASRPGTNNIQYFGAGTRLSVL.

In this sample, this clone turned up once. Germline and junction disagree at one end, which may indicate a read error. Other DNA sequences of this sample code for an identical CDR3. The V gene is TRBV7-2, the J gene TRBJ1-6; 7 bases are a match to TRBD1. Germline values: CDR1 SGHTA, CDR2 FQGNSA. CDR3 length equals 15 residues. CDR3 coding DNA: TGTGCCAGCAGCAACAGGGGCGTTATTAATTCCCCCCTCCACTTT. Amino acids: CASSNRGVINSPLHF.

The gene calls are TRBV19 and TRBJ2-5, with 7 bases fitting TRBD1. Germline V gives CDR1 LNHDA, CDR2 SQIVND (reference sequence). V lost 9 bases, J lost 1 base, and 5 bases stayed unmatched. The CDR3 extends over 13 amino acids. CDR3 coding DNA: TGTGCCAGCACGGGACAGACCCAAGAGACCCAGTACTTC. This encodes CASTGQTQETQYF.

In this sample, this clone turned up once. V is TRBV6-6 and J is TRBJ1-2, with 7 bases identical to TRBD1. Germline V gene lookup returns CDR1 MNHNY and CDR2 SVGAGI (reference sequence). The CDR3 has 14 residues. The trim removed 7 bases at V and 4 bases at J, leaving 9 bases unmatched. The CDR3 nucleotides are TGTGCCAGCAAGGGACAGACCTCCACCTATGGCTACACCTTC. This translates into CASKGQTSTYGYTF.

This clone was counted only a few times. The gene calls are TRBV27 and TRBJ2-7; D is unclear. This CDR3 region has 11 residues. V gave up 4 bases and J gave up 7 bases, with 8 bases separating them. CDR1 and CDR2 from the germline V gene are MNHEY and SMNVEV (reference sequence). As DNA, the CDR3 is TGTGCCAGCAGTTCAATACAGGAGCAGTACTTC. Protein product: CASSSIQEQYF.

This clone was observed a single time. The V and J genes are TRBV30 and TRBJ2-2; tentative D call: TRBD1 (6 bases). The CDR3 runs to 13 residues. CDR1 is GTSNPN, CDR2 SVGIG, per germline (reference sequence). Deletions cut 0 bases from V and 6 bases from J, with 8 bases between. CDR3 bases: TGTGCCTGGAGTGTACAGGGTGCCGGGGAGCTGTTTTTT. Translated: CAWSVQGAGELFF.

The rearrangement uses TRBV18 and TRBJ2-1; maybe TRBD2 (5 bases). V was pared by 4 bases and J by 4 bases, with 17 bases between. The CDR3 has 16 amino acids. Germline values: CDR1 KGHSH, CDR2 LQKENI. The CDR3 loop reads CASSLTRPGNYNEQFF. CDR3 nucleotide sequence: TGTGCCAGCTCACTCACCAGACCGGGGAATTACAATGAGCAGTTCTTC.

The table lists this clone with a count of one. The gene calls are TRBV19 and TRBJ2-5; 7 nucleotides agree with TRBD2. Per germline, CDR1 LNHDA and CDR2 SQIVND (reference sequence). Trimming cost V 10 bases and J 2 bases; bases outside gene matches: 13. CDR3 size: 15 residues. The CDR3 is CATKWGGQAQETQYF. Written as DNA, the CDR3 is TGTGCCACCAAGTGGGGAGGGCAGGCGCAAGAGACCCAGTACTTC.

This chain uses TRBV11-3 with TRBJ2-2; 11 positions match TRBD1. CDR1 is SGHNT, CDR2 YENEEA, per germline. Trimming took 6 bases from V and 7 from J; bases not matched to a gene: 7. This CDR3 is built from 15 residues. The CDR3 sequence: CASRWTGGASGELFF. The CDR3 DNA reads as TGTGCCAGCAGGTGGACAGGGGGCGCGAGCGGGGAGCTGTTTTTT.

The chain carries TRBV2 and TRBJ1-1; D remains unclear. The CDR3 is made up of 12 amino acids. CDR1 SNHLY and CDR2 FYNNEI come from the germline V gene. V was shortened by 7 bases and J by 7 bases, with 13 bases between the two germline ends. The CDR3 region has the DNA TGTGCCAGCATGAGGGTCCGAGGTGAAGCTTTCTTT. Amino acids: CASMRVRGEAFF.

V usage is TRBV5-4 and J usage is TRBJ2-3; 8 nucleotides line up with TRBD2. The CDR3 covers 14 residues. Unmatched junction bases numbered 4, after V lost 5 bases and J lost 2 bases. Germline CDR1 SGHNT, CDR2 YYREEE (reference sequence). CDR3 sequence reads: CASRIAGNTDTQYF. CDR3 DNA sequence: TGTGCCAGCAGGATAGCGGGGAACACAGATACGCAGTATTTT.

This clone has a single count. The chain couples TRBV6-4 to TRBJ2-2; TRBD2 agrees at 8 bases. The V segment lost 4 bases and the J segment 2 bases; nucleotides outside the gene matches: 3. This CDR3 contains 15 residues. Per the germline V gene, CDR1 is MRHNA and CDR2 is SNTAGT. CDR3 region: CASSASGGNTGELFF. As DNA, the CDR3 is TGTGCCAGCAGTGCCAGCGGGGGTAACACCGGGGAGCTGTTTTTT.

This CDR3 is CASSLVGNNQPQHF. Written as DNA, the CDR3 is TGTGCCAGCAGCTTAGTTGGCAACAATCAGCCCCAGCATTTT. The chain combines TRBV7-9 with TRBJ1-5, with D unclear. This CDR3 region has 14 residues. Per the germline V gene, CDR1 is SEHNR and CDR2 is FQNEAQ (reference sequence). V was clipped by 1 base and J by 3 bases, with 7 bases between them.

This chain uses TRBV18 with TRBJ2-3; D possibly corresponds to TRBD1 (6 bases). V gave up 3 bases and J gave up 1 base, with 8 bases separating them. CDR1 and CDR2 from the germline V gene are KGHSH and LQKENI. The CDR3 runs 14 residues. CDR3 DNA sequence: TGTGCCAGCTCACCGCGGACAGGCACAGATACGCAGTATTTT. Protein: CASSPRTGTDTQYF.

This chain uses TRBV6-1 with TRBJ1-4, with D hard to call. Trimming removed 4 bases at V and 8 bases at J, with 8 bases between. Germline loops: CDR1 MNHNS, CDR2 SASEGT. The CDR3 runs 12 residues. The CDR3 region has the DNA TGTGCCAGCAGTGGACTTTTAGAAAAACTGTTTTTT. This encodes CASSGLLEKLFF.

Here the CDR3 reads CACQGQGIDYGYTF. The CDR3 region has the DNA TGTGCCTGCCAGGGACAGGGCATCGACTATGGCTACACCTTC. The chain couples TRBV30 to TRBJ1-2; TRBD1 aligns across 9 bases. The germline V gene has CDR1 GTSNPN and CDR2 SVGIG (reference sequence). This CDR3 contains 14 residues. After removal of 6 bases from V and 3 bases from J, the junction contained 8 bases not matched to a gene.

V and J are TRBV19 and TRBJ2-7, with 10 bases fitting TRBD1. CDR1 is LNHDA and CDR2 is SQIVND in the germline V gene (reference sequence). The junction had 6 bases not matched to a gene; V was cut back by 10 bases and J by 3 bases. The CDR3 is made up of 13 amino acids. The CDR3 coding sequence is TGTGCCACCGAAAGGACAGGGGGCTACGAGCAGTACTTC. Amino acid sequence: CATERTGGYEQYF.

The chain uses TRBV2 and TRBJ2-2; D ambiguous. Germline V lookup: CDR1 SNHLY, CDR2 FYNNEI. This CDR3 has 15 residues. V was trimmed by 4 bases and J by 0 bases, leaving 9 bases between them. CDR3 loop: CASSATRPNTGELFF. The CDR3 region has the DNA TGTGCCAGCAGTGCGACACGGCCGAACACCGGGGAGCTGTTTTTT.

The V call is TRBV2, the J call TRBJ2-5; 8 nucleotides agree with TRBD1. Germline V CDR1 and CDR2: SNHLY, FYNNEI. Unmatched junction bases numbered 7, after V lost 8 bases and J lost 5 bases. The CDR3 length is 13 residues. The CDR3 sequence: CASGGQAQETQYF. Here the CDR3 DNA reads TGTGCCAGCGGGGGACAGGCCCAGGAGACCCAGTACTTC.